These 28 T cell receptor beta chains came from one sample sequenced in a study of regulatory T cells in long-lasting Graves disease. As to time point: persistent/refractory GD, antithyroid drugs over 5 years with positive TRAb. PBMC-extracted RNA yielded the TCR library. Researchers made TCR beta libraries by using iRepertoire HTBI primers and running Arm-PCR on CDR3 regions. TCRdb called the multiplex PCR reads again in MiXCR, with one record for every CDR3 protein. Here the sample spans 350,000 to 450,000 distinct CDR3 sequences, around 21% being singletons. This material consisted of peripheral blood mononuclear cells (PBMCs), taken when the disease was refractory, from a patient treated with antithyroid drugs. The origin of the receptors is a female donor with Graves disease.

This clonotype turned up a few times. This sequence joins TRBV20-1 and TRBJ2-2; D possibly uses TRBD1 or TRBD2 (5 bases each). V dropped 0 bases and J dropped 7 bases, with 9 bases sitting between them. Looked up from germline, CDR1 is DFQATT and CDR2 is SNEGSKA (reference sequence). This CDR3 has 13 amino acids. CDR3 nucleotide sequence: TGCAGTGCTAGAGATGAGGGGTACGGGGAGCTGTTTTTT. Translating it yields CSARDEGYGELFF.

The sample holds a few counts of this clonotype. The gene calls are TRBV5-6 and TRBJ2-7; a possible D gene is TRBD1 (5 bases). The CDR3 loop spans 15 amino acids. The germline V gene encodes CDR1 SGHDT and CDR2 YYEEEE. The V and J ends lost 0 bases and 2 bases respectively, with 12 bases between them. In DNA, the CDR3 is TGTGCCAGCAGCTTGGAATCCAGGGCGACCTACGAGCAGTACTTC. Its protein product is CASSLESRATYEQYF. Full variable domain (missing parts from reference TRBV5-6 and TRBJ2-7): DAGVTQSPTHLIKTRGQQVTLRCSPKSGHDTVSWYQQALGQGPQFIFQYYEEEERQRGNFPDRFSGHQFPNYSSELNVNALLLGDSALYLCASSLESRATYEQYFGPGTRLTVT.

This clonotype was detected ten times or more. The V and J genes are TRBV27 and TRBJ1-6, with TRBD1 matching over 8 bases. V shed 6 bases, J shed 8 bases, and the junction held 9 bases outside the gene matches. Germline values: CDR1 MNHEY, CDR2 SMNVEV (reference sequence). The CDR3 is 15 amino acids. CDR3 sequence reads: CASRADRVGDSPLHF. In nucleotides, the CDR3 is TGTGCCAGCAGGGCGGACAGGGTTGGTGATTCACCCCTCCACTTT.

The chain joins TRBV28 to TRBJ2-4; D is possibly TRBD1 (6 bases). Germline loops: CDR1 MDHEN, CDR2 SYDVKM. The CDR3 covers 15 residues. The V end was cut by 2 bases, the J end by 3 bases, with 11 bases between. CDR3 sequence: CASSLTGFSKNIQYF. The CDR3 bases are TGTGCCAGCAGTTTAACAGGGTTTAGCAAAAACATTCAGTACTTC.

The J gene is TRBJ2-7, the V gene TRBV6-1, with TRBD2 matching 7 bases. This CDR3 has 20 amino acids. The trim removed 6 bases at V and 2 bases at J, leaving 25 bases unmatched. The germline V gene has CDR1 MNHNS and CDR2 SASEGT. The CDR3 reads CASRSSDGRVGGLRTYEQYF. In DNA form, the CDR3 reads TGTGCCAGCAGATCGTCTGATGGTCGCGTGGGGGGACTACGAACCTACGAGCAGTACTTC.

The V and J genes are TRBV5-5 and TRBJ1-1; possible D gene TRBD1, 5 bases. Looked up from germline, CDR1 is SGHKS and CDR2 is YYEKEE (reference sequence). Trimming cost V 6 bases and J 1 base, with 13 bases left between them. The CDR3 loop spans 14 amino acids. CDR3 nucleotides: TGTGCCAGCACCCCGGGCAGGGCGAACACTGAAGCTTTCTTT. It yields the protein CASTPGRANTEAFF.

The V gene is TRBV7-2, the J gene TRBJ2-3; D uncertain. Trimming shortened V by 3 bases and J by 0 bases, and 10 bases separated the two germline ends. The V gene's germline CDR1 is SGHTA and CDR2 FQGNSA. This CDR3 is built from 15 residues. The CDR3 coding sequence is TGTGCCAGCAGCTTGTTTCTTTCTAGCACAGATACGCAGTATTTT. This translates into CASSLFLSSTDTQYF.

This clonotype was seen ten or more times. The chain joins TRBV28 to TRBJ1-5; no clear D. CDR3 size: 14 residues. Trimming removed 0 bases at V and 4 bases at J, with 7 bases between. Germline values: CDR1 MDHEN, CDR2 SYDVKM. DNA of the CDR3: TGTGCCAGCAGTTTATGGGGAGAGAATCAGCCCCAGCATTTT. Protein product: CASSLWGENQPQHF.

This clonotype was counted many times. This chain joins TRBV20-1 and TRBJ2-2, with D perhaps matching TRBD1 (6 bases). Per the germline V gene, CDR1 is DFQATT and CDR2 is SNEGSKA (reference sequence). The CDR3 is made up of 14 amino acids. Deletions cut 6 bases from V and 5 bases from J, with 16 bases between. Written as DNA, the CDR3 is TGCAGTGCCCCAGTTACGAGGGGGACCGGGGAGCTGTTTTTT. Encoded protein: CSAPVTRGTGELFF.

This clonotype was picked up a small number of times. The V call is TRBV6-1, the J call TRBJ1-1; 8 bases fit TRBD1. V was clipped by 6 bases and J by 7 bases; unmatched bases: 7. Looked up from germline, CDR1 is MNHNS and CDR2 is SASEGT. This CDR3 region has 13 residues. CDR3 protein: CASRARQGREAFF. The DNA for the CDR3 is TGTGCCAGCAGGGCGAGACAGGGGCGTGAAGCTTTCTTT.

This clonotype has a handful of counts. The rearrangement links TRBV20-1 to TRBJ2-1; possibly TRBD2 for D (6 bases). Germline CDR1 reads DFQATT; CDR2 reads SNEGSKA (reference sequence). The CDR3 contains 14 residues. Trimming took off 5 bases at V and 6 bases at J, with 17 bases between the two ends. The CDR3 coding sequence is TGCAGTGCTCCCGTCCTTGCCGGGGGCAATGAGCAGTTCTTC. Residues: CSAPVLAGGNEQFF.

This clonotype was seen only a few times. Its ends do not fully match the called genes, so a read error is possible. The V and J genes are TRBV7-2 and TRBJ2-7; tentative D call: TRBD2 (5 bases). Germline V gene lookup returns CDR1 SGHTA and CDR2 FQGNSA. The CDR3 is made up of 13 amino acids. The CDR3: CASSLAEVSEQYF. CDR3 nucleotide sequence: TGTGCCAGCAGCCTAGCAGAGGTTTCCGAGCAGTACTTC.

Here the CDR3 DNA reads TGTGCCAGCAGCGATTTGCGGGAGAGAGCTTACAATGAGCAGTTCTTC. Translating gives CASSDLRERAYNEQFF. The chain is built from TRBV11-2 and TRBJ2-5; 7 bases are shared with TRBD2. The J call may be incorrect, as the DNA end agrees better with TRBJ2-1. Germline CDR1 reads SGHAT; CDR2 reads FQNNGV. This CDR3 is 16 amino acids long.

CDR3 nucleotide sequence: TGCGCCAGCAGCCAAGACGGCACAGGGTCGGGAAACACCATATATTTT. Amino acids: CASSQDGTGSGNTIYF. The J gene is TRBJ1-3, the V gene TRBV4-3; D is perhaps TRBD1 (6 bases). Trimming shortened V by 0 bases and J by 4 bases, and 13 bases separated the two germline ends. CDR1 and CDR2 from the germline V gene are LGHNA and YSLEER. The CDR3 extends over 16 amino acids.

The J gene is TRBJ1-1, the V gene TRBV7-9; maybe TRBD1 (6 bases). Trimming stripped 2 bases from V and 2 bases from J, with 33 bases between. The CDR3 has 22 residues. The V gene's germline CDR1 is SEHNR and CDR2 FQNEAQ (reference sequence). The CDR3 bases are TGTGCCAGCAGCTTATTATTTCGGGGGGTCCTGACAGGATATATCCCCAACACTGAAGCTTTCTTT. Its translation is CASSLLFRGVLTGYIPNTEAFF.

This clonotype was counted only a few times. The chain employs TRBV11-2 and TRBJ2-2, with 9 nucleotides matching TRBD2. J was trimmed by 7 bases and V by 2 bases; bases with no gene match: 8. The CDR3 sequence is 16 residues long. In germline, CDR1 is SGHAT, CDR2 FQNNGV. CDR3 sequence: CASSLNPLAGRGELFF. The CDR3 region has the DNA TGTGCCAGCAGCTTAAACCCCCTAGCGGGGCGCGGGGAGCTGTTTTTT.

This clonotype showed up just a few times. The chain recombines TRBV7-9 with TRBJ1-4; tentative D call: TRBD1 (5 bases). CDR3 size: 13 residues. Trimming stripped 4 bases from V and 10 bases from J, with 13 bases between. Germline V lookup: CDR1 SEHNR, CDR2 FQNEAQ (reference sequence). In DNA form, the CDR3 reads TGTGCCAGCAGCTACACCGGGGGGGGAAAACTGTTTTTT. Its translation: CASSYTGGGKLFF. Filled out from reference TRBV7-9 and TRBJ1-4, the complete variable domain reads DTGVSQNPRHKITKRGQNVTFRCDPISEHNRLYWYRQTLGQGPEFLTYFQNEAQLEKSRLLSDRFSAERPKGSFSTLEIQRTEQGDSAMYLCASSYTGGGKLFFGSGTQLSVL.

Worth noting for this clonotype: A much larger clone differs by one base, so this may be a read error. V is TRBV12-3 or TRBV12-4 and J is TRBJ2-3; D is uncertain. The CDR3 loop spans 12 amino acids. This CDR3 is CASSPSTDTQCF. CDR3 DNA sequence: TGTGCCAGCAGCCCCAGCACAGATACGCAGTGTTTT.

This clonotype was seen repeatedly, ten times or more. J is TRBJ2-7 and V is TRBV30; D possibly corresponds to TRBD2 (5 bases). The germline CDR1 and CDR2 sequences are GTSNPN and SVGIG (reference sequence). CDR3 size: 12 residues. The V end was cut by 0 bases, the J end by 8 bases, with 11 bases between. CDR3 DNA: TGTGCCTGGAGTGTATTAGCGCAGAAGCAGTACTTC. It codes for CAWSVLAQKQYF.

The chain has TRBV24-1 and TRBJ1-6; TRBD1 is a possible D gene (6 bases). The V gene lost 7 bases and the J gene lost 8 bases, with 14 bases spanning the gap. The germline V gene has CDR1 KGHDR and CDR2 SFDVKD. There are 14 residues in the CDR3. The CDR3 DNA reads TGTGCCACCAGCGCCTCGGGGGGCGATTCACCCCTCCACTTT. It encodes CATSASGGDSPLHF.

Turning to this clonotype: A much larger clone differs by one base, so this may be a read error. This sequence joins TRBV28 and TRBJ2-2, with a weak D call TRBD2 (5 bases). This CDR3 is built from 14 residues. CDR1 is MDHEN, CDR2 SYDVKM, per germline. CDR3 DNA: TGTGCCAGCGGCCAGTACAAGAACACCGGGGAGCTGCTTTTT. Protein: CASGQYKNTGELLF.

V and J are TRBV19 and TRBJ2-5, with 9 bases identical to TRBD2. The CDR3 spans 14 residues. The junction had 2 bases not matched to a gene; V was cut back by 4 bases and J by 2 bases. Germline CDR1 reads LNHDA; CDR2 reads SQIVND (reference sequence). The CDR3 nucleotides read TGTGCCAGTAGTACCCTAGCGGGGCAAGAGACCCAGTACTTC. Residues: CASSTLAGQETQYF.

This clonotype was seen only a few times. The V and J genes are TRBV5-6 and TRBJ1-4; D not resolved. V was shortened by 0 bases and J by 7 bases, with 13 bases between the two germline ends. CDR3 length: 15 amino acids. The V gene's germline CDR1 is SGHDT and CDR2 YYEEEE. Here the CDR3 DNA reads TGTGCCAGCAGCTTGGATCTGGAAGGTGGTGAAAAACTGTTTTTT. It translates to CASSLDLEGGEKLFF.

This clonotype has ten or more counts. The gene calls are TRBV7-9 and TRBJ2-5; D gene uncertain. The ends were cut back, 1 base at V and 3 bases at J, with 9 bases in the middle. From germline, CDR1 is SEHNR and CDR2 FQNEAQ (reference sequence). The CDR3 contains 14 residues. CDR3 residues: CASSLVASKETQYF. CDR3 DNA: TGTGCCAGCAGCTTAGTGGCCAGTAAAGAGACCCAGTACTTC.

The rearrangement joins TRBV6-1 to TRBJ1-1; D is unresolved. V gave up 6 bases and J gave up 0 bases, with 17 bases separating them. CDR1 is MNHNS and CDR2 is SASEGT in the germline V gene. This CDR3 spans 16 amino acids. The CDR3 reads CASSHESAMMNTEAFF. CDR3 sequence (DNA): TGTGCCAGCAGCCACGAGTCAGCTATGATGAACACTGAAGCTTTCTTT.

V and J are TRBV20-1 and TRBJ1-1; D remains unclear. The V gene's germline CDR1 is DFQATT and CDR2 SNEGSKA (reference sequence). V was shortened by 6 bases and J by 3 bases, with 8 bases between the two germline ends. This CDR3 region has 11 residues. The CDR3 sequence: CSAEEDTEAFF. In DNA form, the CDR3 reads TGCAGTGCGGAGGAGGACACTGAAGCTTTCTTT.

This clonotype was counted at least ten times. This CDR3 is CASSLARSGYEQYF. CDR3 DNA sequence: TGTGCCAGCAGCTTAGCCCGGTCGGGCTACGAGCAGTACTTC. The genes are TRBV7-2 and TRBJ2-7, with D unclear. CDR1 is SGHTA and CDR2 is FQGNSA in the germline V gene. V was clipped by 0 bases and J by 3 bases, with 9 bases between them. CDR3 length: 14 amino acids.

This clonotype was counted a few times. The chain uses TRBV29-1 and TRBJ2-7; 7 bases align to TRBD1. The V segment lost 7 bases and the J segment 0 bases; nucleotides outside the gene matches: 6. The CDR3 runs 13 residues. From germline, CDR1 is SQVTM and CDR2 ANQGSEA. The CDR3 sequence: CSAQQGNSYEQYF. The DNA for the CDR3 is TGCAGCGCCCAACAGGGGAACTCCTACGAGCAGTACTTC.